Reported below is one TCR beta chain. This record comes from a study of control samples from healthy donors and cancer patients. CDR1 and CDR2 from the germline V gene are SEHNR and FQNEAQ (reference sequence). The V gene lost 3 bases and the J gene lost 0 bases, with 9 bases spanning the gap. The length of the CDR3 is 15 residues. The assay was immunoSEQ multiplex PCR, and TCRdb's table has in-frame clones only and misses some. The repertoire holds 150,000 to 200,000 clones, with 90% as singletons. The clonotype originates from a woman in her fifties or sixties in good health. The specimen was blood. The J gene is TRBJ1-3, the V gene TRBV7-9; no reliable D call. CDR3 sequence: CASSLDSTSGNTIYF. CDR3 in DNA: TGTGCCAGCAGCTTGGACTCCACCTCTGGAAACACCATATATTTT.